This T cell receptor (beta chain) was found in a study of T cells after yellow fever vaccination. Study-wide results and caveats: Contaminants from the bulk population, in the form of abundant clonotypes, could be found in FACS-sorted repertoires.

With respect to this clonotype: Its specificity is unknown.

CDR3 length equals 15 residues. Synthesis of TCR cDNA relied on 5'RACE template switching, which attached a universal primer site and UMIs. TCRdb redid the calling of the 5' RACE reads with MiXCR, one entry per CDR3 protein. The table lists hundreds of thousands of distinct CDR3 sequences, approximately 13% of them singletons. The rearrangement uses TRBV21-1 and TRBJ2-5. TRBV21-1 is shown as a pseudogene. This sequence originates from a man aged 25-45 years who received the YFV17D yellow fever vaccine. Source: PBMCs, taken on the day of the yellow fever booster vaccination. CDR3 loop: CASSKRNEVYETQYF. The CDR3 DNA is TGTGCCAGCAGCAAGCGGAACGAGGTCTACGAGACCCAGTACTTC.